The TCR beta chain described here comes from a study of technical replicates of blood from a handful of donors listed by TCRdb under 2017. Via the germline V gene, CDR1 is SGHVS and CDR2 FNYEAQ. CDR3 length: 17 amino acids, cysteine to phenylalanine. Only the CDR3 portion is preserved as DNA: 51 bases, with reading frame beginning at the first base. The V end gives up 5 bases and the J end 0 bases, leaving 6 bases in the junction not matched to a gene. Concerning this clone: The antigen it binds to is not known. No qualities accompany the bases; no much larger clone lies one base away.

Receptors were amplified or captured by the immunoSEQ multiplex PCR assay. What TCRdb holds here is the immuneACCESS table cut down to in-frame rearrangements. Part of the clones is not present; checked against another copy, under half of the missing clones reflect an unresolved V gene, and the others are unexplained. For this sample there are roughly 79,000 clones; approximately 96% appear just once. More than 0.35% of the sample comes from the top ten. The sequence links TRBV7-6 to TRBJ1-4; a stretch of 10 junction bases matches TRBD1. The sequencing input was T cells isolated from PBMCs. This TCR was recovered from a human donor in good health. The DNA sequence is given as TGTGCCAGCAGCGCGGGACAGGGGTCGGCAACTAATGAAAAACTGTTTTTT. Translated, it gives CASSAGQGSATNEKLFF.